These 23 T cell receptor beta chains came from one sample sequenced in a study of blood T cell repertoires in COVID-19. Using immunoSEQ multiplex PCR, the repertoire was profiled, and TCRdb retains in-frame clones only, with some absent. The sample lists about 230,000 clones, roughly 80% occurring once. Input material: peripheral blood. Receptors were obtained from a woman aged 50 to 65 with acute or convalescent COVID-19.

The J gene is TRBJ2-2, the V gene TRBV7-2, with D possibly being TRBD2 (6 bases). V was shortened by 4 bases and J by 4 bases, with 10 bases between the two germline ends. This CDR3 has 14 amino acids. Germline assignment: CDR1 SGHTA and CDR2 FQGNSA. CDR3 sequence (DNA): TGTGCCAGCAGCTGGGCGGGGATCACCGGGGAGCTGTTTTTT. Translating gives CASSWAGITGELFF.

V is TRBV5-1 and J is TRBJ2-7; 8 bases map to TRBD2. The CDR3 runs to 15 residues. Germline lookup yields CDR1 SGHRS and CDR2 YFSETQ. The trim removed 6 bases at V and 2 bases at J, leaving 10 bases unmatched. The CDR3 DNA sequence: TGCGCCAGCACCCAGAACGGCGGGGGGACCTACGAGCAGTACTTC. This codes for CASTQNGGGTYEQYF.

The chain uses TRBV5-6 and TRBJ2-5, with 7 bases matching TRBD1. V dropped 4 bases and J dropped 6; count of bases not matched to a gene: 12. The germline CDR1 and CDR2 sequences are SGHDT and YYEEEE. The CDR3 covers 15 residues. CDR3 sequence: CASSDGTVVTKTQYF. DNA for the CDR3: TGTGCCAGCAGCGATGGGACAGTAGTCACAAAGACCCAGTACTTC.

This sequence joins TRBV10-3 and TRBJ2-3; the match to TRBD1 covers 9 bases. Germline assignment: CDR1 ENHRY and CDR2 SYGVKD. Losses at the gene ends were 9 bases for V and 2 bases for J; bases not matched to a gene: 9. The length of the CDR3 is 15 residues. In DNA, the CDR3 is TGTGCCATTCGTAGGACAGGGGAATACACAGATACGCAGTATTTT. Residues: CAIRRTGEYTDTQYF.

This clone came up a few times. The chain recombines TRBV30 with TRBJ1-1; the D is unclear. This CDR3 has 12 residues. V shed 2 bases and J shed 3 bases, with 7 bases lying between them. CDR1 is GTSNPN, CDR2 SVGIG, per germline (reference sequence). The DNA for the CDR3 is TGTGCCTGGAGTCGGAGGGACACTGAAGCTTTCTTT. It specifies CAWSRRDTEAFF. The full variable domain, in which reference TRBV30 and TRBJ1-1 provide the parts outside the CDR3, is SQTIHQWPATLVQPVGSPLSLECTVEGTSNPNLYWYRQAAGRGLQLLFYSVGIGQISSEVPQNLSASRPQDRQFILSSKKLLLSDSGFYLCAWSRRDTEAFFGQGTRLTVV.

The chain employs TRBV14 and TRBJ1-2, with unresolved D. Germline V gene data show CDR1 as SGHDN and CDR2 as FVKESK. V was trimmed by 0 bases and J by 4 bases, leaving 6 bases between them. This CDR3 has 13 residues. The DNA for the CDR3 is TGTGCCAGCAGCCAAGAATTGCGCTATGGCTACACCTTC. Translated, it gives CASSQELRYGYTF.

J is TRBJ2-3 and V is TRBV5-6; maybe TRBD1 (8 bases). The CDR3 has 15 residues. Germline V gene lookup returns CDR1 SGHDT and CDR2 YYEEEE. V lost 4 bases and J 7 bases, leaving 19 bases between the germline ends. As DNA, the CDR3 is TGTGCCAGCAGCCCTCCCGGACAGGGAGGGAATACGCAGTATTTT. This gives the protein CASSPPGQGGNTQYF.

CDR3: CASSPAQGAVEQFF. CDR3 bases: TGTGCCAGCAGCCCGGCCCAGGGGGCGGTTGAGCAGTTCTTC. The V gene is TRBV27, the J gene TRBJ2-1; 8 nucleotides agree with TRBD1. CDR1 and CDR2 (germline): MNHEY, SMNVEV (reference sequence). The CDR3 totals 14 residues. Germline trimming cut 6 bases from V and 9 bases from J; bases unmatched to any gene: 10.

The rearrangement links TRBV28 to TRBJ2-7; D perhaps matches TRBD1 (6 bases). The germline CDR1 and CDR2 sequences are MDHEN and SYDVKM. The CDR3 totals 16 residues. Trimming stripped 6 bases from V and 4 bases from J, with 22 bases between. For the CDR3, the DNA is TGTGCCAGCAGCCTGCCGGTGGGACACCCAACTTACGAGCAGTACTTC. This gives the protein CASSLPVGHPTYEQYF.

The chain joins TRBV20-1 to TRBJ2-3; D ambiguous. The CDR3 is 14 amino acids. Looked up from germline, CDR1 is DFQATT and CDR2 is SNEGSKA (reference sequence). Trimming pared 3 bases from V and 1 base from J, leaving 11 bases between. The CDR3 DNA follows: TGCAGTGCTAGTCAACGACGGGGCACAGATACGCAGTATTTT. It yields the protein CSASQRRGTDTQYF.

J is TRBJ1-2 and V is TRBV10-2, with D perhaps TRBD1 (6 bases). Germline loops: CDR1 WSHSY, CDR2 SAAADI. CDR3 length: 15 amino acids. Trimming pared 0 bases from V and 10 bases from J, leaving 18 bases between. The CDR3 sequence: CASSESRQVVDDYTF. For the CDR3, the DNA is TGCGCCAGCAGTGAGTCTCGACAGGTGGTTGATGACTACACCTTC.

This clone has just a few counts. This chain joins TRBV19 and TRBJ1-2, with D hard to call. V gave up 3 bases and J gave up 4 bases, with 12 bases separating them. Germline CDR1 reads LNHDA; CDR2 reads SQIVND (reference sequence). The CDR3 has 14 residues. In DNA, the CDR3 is TGTGCCAGTAGTATTCTGGCAGCGCCCTATGGCTACACCTTC. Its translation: CASSILAAPYGYTF.

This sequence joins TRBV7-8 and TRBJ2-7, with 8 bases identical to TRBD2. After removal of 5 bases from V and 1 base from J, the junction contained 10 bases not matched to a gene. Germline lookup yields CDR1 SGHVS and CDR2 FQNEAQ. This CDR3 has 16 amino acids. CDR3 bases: TGTGCCAGCAGCCCGCTAGGTCTAGCGGGTTCCTACGAGCAGTACTTC. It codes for CASSPLGLAGSYEQYF.

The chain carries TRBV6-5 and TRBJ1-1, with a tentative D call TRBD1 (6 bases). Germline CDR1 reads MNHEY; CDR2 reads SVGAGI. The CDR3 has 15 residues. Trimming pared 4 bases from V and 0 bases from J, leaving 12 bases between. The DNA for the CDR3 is TGTGCCAGCAGTTTAGGACAGACGATGAACACTGAAGCTTTCTTT. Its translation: CASSLGQTMNTEAFF.

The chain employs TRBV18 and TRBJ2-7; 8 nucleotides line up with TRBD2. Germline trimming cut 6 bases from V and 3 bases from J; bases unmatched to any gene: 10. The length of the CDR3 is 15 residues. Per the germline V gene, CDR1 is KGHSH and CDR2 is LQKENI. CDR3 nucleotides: TGTGCCAGCTCCCCGCTCCGGGGGGGGCACTACGAGCAGTACTTC. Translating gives CASSPLRGGHYEQYF.

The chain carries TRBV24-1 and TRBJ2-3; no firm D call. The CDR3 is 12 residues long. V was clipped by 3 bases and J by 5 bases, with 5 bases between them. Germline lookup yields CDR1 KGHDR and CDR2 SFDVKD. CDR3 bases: TGTGCCACCAGTGATGAGATAGATACGCAGTATTTT. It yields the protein CATSDEIDTQYF.

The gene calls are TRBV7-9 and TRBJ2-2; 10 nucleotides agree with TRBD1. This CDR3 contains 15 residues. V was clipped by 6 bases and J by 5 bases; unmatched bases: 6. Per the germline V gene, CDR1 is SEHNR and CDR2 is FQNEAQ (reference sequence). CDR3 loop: CASSPTGGMTGELFF. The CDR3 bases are TGTGCCAGCAGTCCGACAGGGGGCATGACCGGGGAGCTGTTTTTT.

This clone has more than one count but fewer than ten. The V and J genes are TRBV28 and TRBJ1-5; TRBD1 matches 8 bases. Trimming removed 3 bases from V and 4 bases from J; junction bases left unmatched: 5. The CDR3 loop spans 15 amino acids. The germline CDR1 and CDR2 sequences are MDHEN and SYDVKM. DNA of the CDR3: TGTGCCAGCAGTTTGCAGGGGGCAGGGAATCAGCCCCAGCATTTT. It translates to CASSLQGAGNQPQHF.

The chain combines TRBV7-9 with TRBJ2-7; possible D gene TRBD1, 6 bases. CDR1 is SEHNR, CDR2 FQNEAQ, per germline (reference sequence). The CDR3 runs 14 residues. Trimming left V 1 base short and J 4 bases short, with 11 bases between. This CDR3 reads CASSLGGQTYEQYF. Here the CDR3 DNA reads TGTGCCAGCAGCTTAGGGGGGCAGACTTACGAGCAGTACTTC.

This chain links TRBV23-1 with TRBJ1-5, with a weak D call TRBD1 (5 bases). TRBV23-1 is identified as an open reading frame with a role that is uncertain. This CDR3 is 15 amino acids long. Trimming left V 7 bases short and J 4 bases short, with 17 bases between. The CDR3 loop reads CASIVTASVNQPQHF. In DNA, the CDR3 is TGCGCCAGCATCGTGACAGCCTCTGTGAATCAGCCCCAGCATTTT.

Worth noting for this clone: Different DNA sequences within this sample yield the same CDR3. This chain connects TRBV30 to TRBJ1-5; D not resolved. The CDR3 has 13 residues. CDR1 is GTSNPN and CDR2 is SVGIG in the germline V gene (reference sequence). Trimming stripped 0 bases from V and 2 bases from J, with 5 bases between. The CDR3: CAWSVQGNQPQHF. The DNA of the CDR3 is TGTGCCTGGAGTGTACAAGGCAATCAGCCCCAGCATTTT.

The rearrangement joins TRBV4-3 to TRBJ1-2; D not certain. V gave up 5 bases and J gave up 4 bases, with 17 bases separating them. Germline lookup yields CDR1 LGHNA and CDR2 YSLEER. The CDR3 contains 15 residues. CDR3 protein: CASSEVSTGGYGYTF. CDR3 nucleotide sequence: TGCGCCAGCAGCGAAGTTTCCACCGGTGGCTATGGCTACACCTTC.

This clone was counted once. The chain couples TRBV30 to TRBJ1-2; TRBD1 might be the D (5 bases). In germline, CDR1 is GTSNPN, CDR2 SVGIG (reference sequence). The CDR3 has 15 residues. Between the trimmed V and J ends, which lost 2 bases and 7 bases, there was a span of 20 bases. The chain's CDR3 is CAWSPFSRGGTGYTF. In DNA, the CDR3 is TGTGCCTGGAGTCCTTTTTCTCGCGGGGGGACTGGCTACACCTTC.